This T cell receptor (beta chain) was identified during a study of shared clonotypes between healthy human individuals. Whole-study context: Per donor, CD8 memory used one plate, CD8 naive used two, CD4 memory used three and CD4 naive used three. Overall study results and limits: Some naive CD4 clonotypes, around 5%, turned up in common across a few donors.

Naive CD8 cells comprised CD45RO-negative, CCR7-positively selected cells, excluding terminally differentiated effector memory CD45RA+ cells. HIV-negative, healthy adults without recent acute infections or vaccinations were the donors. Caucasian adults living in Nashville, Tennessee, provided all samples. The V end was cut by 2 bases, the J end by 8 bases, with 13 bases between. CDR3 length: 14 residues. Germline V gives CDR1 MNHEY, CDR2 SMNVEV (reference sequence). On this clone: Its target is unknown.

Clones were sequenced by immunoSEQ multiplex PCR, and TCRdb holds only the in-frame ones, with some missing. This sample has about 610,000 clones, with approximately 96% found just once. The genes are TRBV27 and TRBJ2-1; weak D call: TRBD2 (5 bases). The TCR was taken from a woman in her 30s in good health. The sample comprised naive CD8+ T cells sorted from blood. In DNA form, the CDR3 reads TGTGCCAGCAGTTTAGGAACGAGCGGCCATGAGCAGTTCTTC. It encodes CASSLGTSGHEQFF.